The 26 T cell receptor beta chains in this list originate from one sample, sequenced in a study of blood T cell repertoires in COVID-19. Produced via immunoSEQ multiplex PCR; TCRdb's table is partial and in-frame only. There are about 150,000 clones in the sample; 75% to 85% occur only once, and under 0.75% lies in the top ten. Sample: peripheral blood. These receptors were collected from a man in his 60s with acute or convalescent COVID-19.

This clone was seen a handful of times. DNA of the CDR3: TGTGCCAGCAGTTTCCAGGGGACTGGGGCCAACGTCCTGACTTTC. The encoded protein is CASSFQGTGANVLTF. The chain has TRBV27 and TRBJ2-6, with D possibly matching TRBD1 (6 bases). The CDR3 runs 15 residues. From germline, CDR1 is MNHEY and CDR2 SMNVEV (reference sequence). V was shortened by 3 bases and J by 2 bases, with 8 bases between the two germline ends.

CDR3 residues: CASSLASGVGSYEQYF. CDR3 nucleotides: TGCGCCAGCAGCTTGGCGAGCGGGGTTGGCTCCTACGAGCAGTACTTC. This chain joins TRBV5-1 and TRBJ2-7; 7 bases fit TRBD2. Trimming took 0 bases from V and 0 from J; bases not matched to a gene: 6. Germline-derived CDR1 and CDR2 are SGHRS and YFSETQ. The CDR3 loop spans 16 amino acids.

The genes are TRBV5-4 and TRBJ1-3; possibly TRBD1 for D (6 bases). V was clipped by 3 bases and J by 1 base, with 11 bases between them. The CDR3 runs 15 residues. Germline CDR1 SGHNT, CDR2 YYREEE (reference sequence). The CDR3, as DNA: TGTGCCAGCAGCTCGGCAGGGGTTTCTGGAAACACCATATATTTT. Protein: CASSSAGVSGNTIYF.

The chain has TRBV14 and TRBJ1-2, with 10 bases aligning to TRBD1. Looked up from germline, CDR1 is SGHDN and CDR2 is FVKESK. The CDR3 loop spans 15 amino acids. V shed 3 bases, J shed 2 bases, and the junction held 3 bases outside the gene matches. CDR3 region: CASSQATGGNYGYTF. CDR3 bases: TGTGCCAGCAGCCAGGCGACAGGGGGCAACTATGGCTACACCTTC. The entire variable domain, with the rest obtained from reference TRBV14 and TRBJ1-2, is as follows: EAGVTQFPSHSVIEKGQTVTLRCDPISGHDNLYWYRRVMGKEIKFLLHFVKESKQDESGMPNNRFLAERTGGTYSTLKVQPAELEDSGVYFCASSQATGGNYGYTFGSGTRLTVV.

The J gene is TRBJ2-7, the V gene TRBV6-1, with 10 bases matching TRBD2. The V gene's germline CDR1 is MNHNS and CDR2 SASEGT. The J segment lost 6 bases and the V segment lost 2 bases, leaving 13 bases of the junction unmatched. This CDR3 spans 17 amino acids. CDR3 nucleotide sequence: TGTGCCAGCAGTGAAAACCTAGCGGGAGTAGGGGGTAGCGAGCAGTACTTC. Translation: CASSENLAGVGGSEQYF.

The chain recombines TRBV28 with TRBJ1-2, with D hard to call. Germline CDR1 reads MDHEN; CDR2 reads SYDVKM. V shed 3 bases and J shed 5 bases, with 19 bases lying between them. The CDR3 consists of 16 residues. The CDR3 here is CASSFIAVGLRYGYTF. The DNA of the CDR3 is TGTGCCAGCAGTTTTATTGCGGTGGGTTTGCGATATGGCTACACCTTC.

The chain uses TRBV7-9 and TRBJ1-4; 9 nucleotides line up with TRBD1. The germline CDR1 and CDR2 sequences are SEHNR and FQNEAQ (reference sequence). This CDR3 spans 15 amino acids. Trimming removed 5 bases from V and 8 bases from J; junction bases left unmatched: 9. CDR3 nucleotide sequence: TGTGCCAGCAGCCCCGGGGACAGGGCGGGCGAAAAACTGTTTTTT. Translation: CASSPGDRAGEKLFF.

The chain links TRBV10-3 to TRBJ2-1; 7 positions match TRBD1. Germline CDR1 reads ENHRY; CDR2 reads SYGVKD. After removal of 7 bases from V and 5 bases from J, the junction contained 8 bases not matched to a gene. CDR3 length: 14 amino acids. The CDR3 bases are TGTGCCATCACCCGACAGGGATCCAACAATGAGCAGTTCTTC. Encoded protein: CAITRQGSNNEQFF.

This sequence joins TRBV5-1 and TRBJ1-1; D may be TRBD1 (6 bases). Germline CDR1 and CDR2: SGHRS and YFSETQ. Trimming stripped 0 bases from V and 4 bases from J, with 13 bases between. This CDR3 is 15 amino acids long. CDR3 protein: CASSLEGRGITEAFF. The CDR3 nucleotides read TGCGCCAGCAGCTTGGAGGGCAGGGGAATCACTGAAGCTTTCTTT.

The rearrangement links TRBV29-1 to TRBJ2-7, with D possibly being TRBD2 (6 bases). Germline loops: CDR1 SQVTM, CDR2 ANQGSEA. The CDR3 runs 12 residues. Trimming pared 3 bases from V and 4 bases from J, leaving 10 bases between. The CDR3 loop is CSVEGGRYEQYF. For the CDR3, the DNA is TGCAGCGTTGAGGGGGGTAGGTACGAGCAGTACTTC.

The rearrangement joins TRBV5-1 to TRBJ1-1, with TRBD1 as a possible D gene (5 bases). Germline CDR1 reads SGHRS; CDR2 reads YFSETQ. This CDR3 has 14 residues. The ends were cut back, 0 bases at V and 7 bases at J, with 13 bases in the middle. For the CDR3, the DNA is TGCGCCAGCAGCTTGGCGGTAAGGGGTTATGAAGCTTTCTTT. Translating it yields CASSLAVRGYEAFF.

The V and J genes are TRBV3-1 (or the pseudogene TRBV3-2) and TRBJ1-1; D unresolved. The CDR3 runs to 12 residues. Trimming stripped 3 bases from V and 5 bases from J, with 7 bases between. The V gene's germline CDR1 is LGHDT and CDR2 YNNKEL (reference sequence). The DNA for the CDR3 is TGTGCCAGCAGCCAGACCGGGACTGAAGCTTTCTTT. Amino acid sequence: CASSQTGTEAFF.

The chain joins TRBV7-2 to TRBJ2-3; TRBD2 matches 12 bases. Trimming took 1 base from V and 2 from J; bases not matched to a gene: 10. The CDR3 is 19 residues long. CDR1 and CDR2 (germline): SGHTA, FQGNSA. CDR3 sequence: CASSLETGLAGGFTDTQYF. The CDR3 DNA follows: TGTGCCAGCAGCTTAGAAACAGGGCTAGCGGGGGGGTTCACAGATACGCAGTATTTT.

This clone was picked up one time. The chain links TRBV27 to TRBJ1-5; TRBD1 aligns across 8 bases. V shed 5 bases, J shed 2 bases, and the junction held 2 bases outside the gene matches. The CDR3 sequence is 14 residues long. Germline values: CDR1 MNHEY, CDR2 SMNVEV (reference sequence). This CDR3 reads CASSMDRGNQPQHF. The CDR3 DNA reads as TGTGCCAGCAGTATGGACAGGGGCAATCAGCCCCAGCATTTT.

The sample holds one count of this clone. The genes are TRBV24-1 and TRBJ1-2; TRBD1 aligns across 7 bases. V trimming: 9 bases; J trimming: 4 bases; junction bases outside the gene matches: 13. CDR1 is KGHDR, CDR2 SFDVKD, per germline. This CDR3 has 15 amino acids. The CDR3 loop is CATPGTAQRSYGYTF. Written as DNA, the CDR3 is TGTGCCACCCCGGGGACAGCGCAGCGGTCCTATGGCTACACCTTC.

The V call is TRBV4-2, the J call TRBJ1-5, with 7 bases aligning to TRBD1. CDR1 is LGHNA and CDR2 is YNFKEQ in the germline V gene. The CDR3 contains 18 residues. Germline trimming cut 7 bases from V and 2 bases from J; bases unmatched to any gene: 17. CDR3: CASTPWFEGAGGNQPQHF. The CDR3 coding sequence is TGTGCCAGCACTCCCTGGTTTGAGGGGGCCGGTGGCAATCAGCCCCAGCATTTT.

The chain couples TRBV3-1 (or the pseudogene TRBV3-2) to TRBJ1-2; possibly TRBD1 for D (6 bases). The germline V gene encodes CDR1 LGHDT and CDR2 YNNKEL (reference sequence). The CDR3 is 13 residues long. The V end lost 3 bases, the J end lost 8 bases, and 13 bases lay between the germline ends. The CDR3 DNA is TGTGCCAGCAGCCACCGGACAGTTAGAGGCTACACCTTC. It is translated as CASSHRTVRGYTF.

The genes are TRBV2 and TRBJ2-2, with D perhaps matching TRBD2 (5 bases). CDR1 and CDR2 (germline): SNHLY, FYNNEI. The V end lost 5 bases, the J end lost 4 bases, and 11 bases lay between the germline ends. CDR3 length: 14 amino acids. CDR3 nucleotide sequence: TGTGCCAGCAGTAAAAACGGAGGCACCGGGGAGCTGTTTTTT. Translated: CASSKNGGTGELFF.

The chain has TRBV6-1 and TRBJ2-3; TRBD2 matches 8 bases. The junction had 4 bases not matched to a gene; V was cut back by 5 bases and J by 3 bases. The length of the CDR3 is 14 residues. Germline CDR1 is MNHNS and CDR2 is SASEGT. The CDR3: CASSPGTRTDTQYF. The CDR3, as DNA: TGTGCCAGCAGTCCAGGGACTAGAACAGATACGCAGTATTTT.

The chain recombines TRBV5-4 with TRBJ1-3; possible D gene TRBD1, 5 bases. CDR3 length: 13 amino acids. V lost 0 bases and J lost 6, with 7 bases in between. Per germline, CDR1 SGHNT and CDR2 YYREEE (reference sequence). CDR3 region: CASSLGQQNTIYF. The CDR3 DNA sequence: TGTGCCAGCAGCTTGGGACAGCAAAACACCATATATTTT.

The chain couples TRBV2 to TRBJ2-1; TRBD2 matches at 7 bases. Germline V CDR1 and CDR2: SNHLY, FYNNEI. The V and J ends lost 4 bases and 10 bases, in that order; junction bases with no gene match: 16. The CDR3 length is 16 residues. The CDR3 coding sequence is TGTGCCAGCAGTGCCCCGACTAGCACCCTGAAGGGGGAGCAGTTCTTC. Amino acids: CASSAPTSTLKGEQFF.

This chain links TRBV6-5 with TRBJ1-1; 7 positions match TRBD1. The germline V gene has CDR1 MNHEY and CDR2 SVGAGI. This CDR3 is built from 14 residues. With 6 bases clipped from V and 0 bases from J, the junction kept 4 bases outside the gene matches. CDR3 amino acids: CASSSGQLNTEAFF. The CDR3 bases are TGTGCCAGCAGCTCGGGACAGCTGAACACTGAAGCTTTCTTT.

CDR3 coding DNA: TGTGCCAGCTCACCTCCACTACAGGGGATGAACACTGAAGCTTTCTTT. Translation gives CASSPPLQGMNTEAFF. The gene calls are TRBV18 and TRBJ1-1; 7 bases match TRBD1. The J segment lost 0 bases and the V segment lost 3 bases, leaving 7 bases of the junction unmatched. Germline V lookup: CDR1 KGHSH, CDR2 LQKENI. This CDR3 comprises 16 residues. Supplemented by reference TRBV18 and TRBJ1-1, the full variable domain reads NAGVMQNPRHLVRRRGQEARLRCSPMKGHSHVYWYRQLPEEGLKFMVYLQKENIIDESGMPKERFSAEFPKEGPSILRIQQVVRGDSAAYFCASSPPLQGMNTEAFFGQGTRLTVV.

The chain combines TRBV2 with TRBJ1-1; the match to TRBD1 covers 9 bases. Trimming at V came to 4 bases and at J to 3 bases, leaving 3 bases not matched to a gene. CDR3 size: 14 residues. CDR1 is SNHLY and CDR2 is FYNNEI in the germline V gene. CDR3 in DNA: TGTGCCAGCAGTGGACAGGGGGTAGACACTGAAGCTTTCTTT. Translation gives CASSGQGVDTEAFF.

The V call is TRBV3-1 (or the pseudogene TRBV3-2), the J call TRBJ2-3; tentatively, D is TRBD2 (5 bases). The CDR3 extends over 15 amino acids. The V gene's germline CDR1 is LGHDT and CDR2 YNNKEL (reference sequence). Trimming took off 3 bases at V and 3 bases at J, with 13 bases between the two ends. CDR3 region: CASSHKRTSTDTQYF. The CDR3, as DNA: TGTGCCAGCAGCCATAAGCGGACCTCAACAGATACGCAGTATTTT.

The chain carries TRBV7-2 and TRBJ1-1; D gene ambiguous. This CDR3 is 14 amino acids long. The germline gives CDR1 SGHTA, CDR2 FQGNSA. The V end was cut by 2 bases, the J end by 4 bases, with 11 bases between. The CDR3 reads CASSLSAVTTEAFF. The CDR3, as DNA: TGTGCCAGCAGCTTAAGCGCAGTAACCACTGAAGCTTTCTTT. Full variable domain (remainder filled in from reference TRBV7-2 and TRBJ1-1): GAGVSQSPSNKVTEKGKDVELRCDPISGHTALYWYRQSLGQGLEFLIYFQGNSAPDKSGLPSDRFSAERTGGSVSTLTIQRTQQEDSAVYLCASSLSAVTTEAFFGQGTRLTVV.